This T cell receptor beta chain was observed in a study of beta chain features in type 1 diabetes. The overall study: Cell yields, gender and age were comparable in patients and healthy donors. Over all samples combined, over 85,000,000 sorted cells were examined.

J lost 0 bases, V lost 5 bases, and 21 bases had no gene match. CDR1 and CDR2 (germline): LGHNA, YNFKEQ. The CDR3 sequence is 20 residues long. The study's findings and limits: There was a moderate but significant shortening of TCRB CDR3s in all four CD4+ subsets of Type 1 diabetes patients.

Since all of the isolated RNA was reverse transcribed, expressed TCRB transcripts were what got sequenced. Profiled with immunoSEQ multiplex PCR; TCRdb holds only in-frame clones, not every one. The sample comprises approximately 120,000 clones, about two fifths of which are singletons, and about 0.07% rests with the top ten. Populations isolated by sorting all had purity greater than 95%. Regarding this clone: The antigen is not known.

The source of this sequence is a woman in her late teens or twenties in good health. The rearrangement joins TRBV4-2 to TRBJ1-1; 7 positions match TRBD1. The sample comprised stem cell memory CD4+ T cells from blood. The CDR3 DNA reads TGTGCCAGCAGCAGAGGATTAGTAAAGGGGGCGAAGAATATGAACACTGAAGCTTTCTTT. It yields the protein CASSRGLVKGAKNMNTEAFF.